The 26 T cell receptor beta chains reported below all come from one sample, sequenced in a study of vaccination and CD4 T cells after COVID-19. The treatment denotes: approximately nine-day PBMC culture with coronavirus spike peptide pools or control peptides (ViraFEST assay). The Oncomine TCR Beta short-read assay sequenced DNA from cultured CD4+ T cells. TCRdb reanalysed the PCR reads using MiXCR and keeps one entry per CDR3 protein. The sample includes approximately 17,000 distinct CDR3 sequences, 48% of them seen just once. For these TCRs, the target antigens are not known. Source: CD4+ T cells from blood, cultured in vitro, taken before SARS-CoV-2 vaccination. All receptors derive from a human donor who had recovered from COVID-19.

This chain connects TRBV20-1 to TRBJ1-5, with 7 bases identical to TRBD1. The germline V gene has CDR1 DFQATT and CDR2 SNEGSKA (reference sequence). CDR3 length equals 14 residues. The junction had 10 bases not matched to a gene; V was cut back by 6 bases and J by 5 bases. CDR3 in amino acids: CSAARQGLDQPQHF. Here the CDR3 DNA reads TGCAGTGCCGCGAGACAGGGCCTGGATCAGCCCCAGCATTTT.

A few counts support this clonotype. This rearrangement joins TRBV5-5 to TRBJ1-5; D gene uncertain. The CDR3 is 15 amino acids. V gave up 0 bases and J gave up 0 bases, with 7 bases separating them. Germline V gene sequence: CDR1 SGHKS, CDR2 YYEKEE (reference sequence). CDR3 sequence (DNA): TGTGCCAGCAGCTTGGGGCCGGGTAGCAATCAGCCCCAGCATTTT. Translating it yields CASSLGPGSNQPQHF. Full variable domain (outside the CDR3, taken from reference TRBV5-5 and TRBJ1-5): DAGVTQSPTHLIKTRGQQVTLRCSPISGHKSVSWYQQVLGQGPQFIFQYYEKEERGRGNFPDRFSARQFPNYSSELNVNALLLGDSALYLCASSLGPGSNQPQHFGDGTRLSIL.

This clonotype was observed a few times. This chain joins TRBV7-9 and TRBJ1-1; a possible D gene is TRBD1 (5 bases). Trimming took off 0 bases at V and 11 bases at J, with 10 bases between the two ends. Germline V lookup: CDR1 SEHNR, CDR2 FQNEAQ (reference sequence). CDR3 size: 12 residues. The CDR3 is CASSLAGGRAFF. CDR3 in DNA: TGTGCCAGCAGCTTAGCGGGGGGTCGGGCTTTCTTT.

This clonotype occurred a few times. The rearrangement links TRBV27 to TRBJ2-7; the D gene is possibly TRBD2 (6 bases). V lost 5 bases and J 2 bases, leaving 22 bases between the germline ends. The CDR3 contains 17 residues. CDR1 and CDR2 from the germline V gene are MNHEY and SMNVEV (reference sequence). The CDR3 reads CASSTGRGIGEPYEQYF. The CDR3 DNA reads TGTGCCAGCAGTACGGGACGGGGGATAGGGGAACCCTACGAGCAGTACTTC.

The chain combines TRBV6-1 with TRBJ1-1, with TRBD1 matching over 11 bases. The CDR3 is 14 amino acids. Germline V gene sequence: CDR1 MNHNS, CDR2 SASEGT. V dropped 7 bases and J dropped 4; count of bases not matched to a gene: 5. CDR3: CASTRDRGGTEAFF. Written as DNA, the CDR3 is TGTGCCAGCACCAGGGACAGGGGGGGCACTGAAGCTTTCTTT.

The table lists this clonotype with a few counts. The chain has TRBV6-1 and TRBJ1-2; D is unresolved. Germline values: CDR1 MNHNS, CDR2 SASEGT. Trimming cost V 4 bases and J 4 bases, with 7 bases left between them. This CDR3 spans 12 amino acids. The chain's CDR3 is CASSAGLYGYTF. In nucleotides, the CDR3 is TGTGCCAGCAGTGCCGGCCTCTATGGCTACACCTTC.

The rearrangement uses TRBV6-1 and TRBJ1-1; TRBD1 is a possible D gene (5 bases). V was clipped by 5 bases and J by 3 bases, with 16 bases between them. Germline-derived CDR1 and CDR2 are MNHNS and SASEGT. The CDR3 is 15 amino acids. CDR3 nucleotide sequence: TGTGCCAGCAGTCCCCCGGGGGGGTTCGACACTGAAGCTTTCTTT. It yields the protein CASSPPGGFDTEAFF.

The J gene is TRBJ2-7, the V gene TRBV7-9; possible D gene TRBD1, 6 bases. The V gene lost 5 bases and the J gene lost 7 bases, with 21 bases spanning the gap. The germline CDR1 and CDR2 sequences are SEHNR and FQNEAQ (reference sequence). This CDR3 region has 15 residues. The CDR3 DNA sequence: TGTGCCAGCAGCCCCAGTGCCCAGGAGAGGGGGGAGCAGTACTTC. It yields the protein CASSPSAQERGEQYF.

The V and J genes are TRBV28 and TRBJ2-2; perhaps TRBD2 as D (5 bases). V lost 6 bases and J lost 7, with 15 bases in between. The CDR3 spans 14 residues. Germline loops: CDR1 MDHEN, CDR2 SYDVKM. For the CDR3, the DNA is TGTGCCAGCAGCCCGCTCCGACGGGGCGGGGAGCTGTTTTTT. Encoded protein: CASSPLRRGGELFF.

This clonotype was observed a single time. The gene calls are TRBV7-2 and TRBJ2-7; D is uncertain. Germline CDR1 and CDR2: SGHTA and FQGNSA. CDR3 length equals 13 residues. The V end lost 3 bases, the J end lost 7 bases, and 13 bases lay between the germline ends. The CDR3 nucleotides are TGTGCCAGCAGCTTTGAATTCCCGCGGGAGCAGTACTTC. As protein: CASSFEFPREQYF.

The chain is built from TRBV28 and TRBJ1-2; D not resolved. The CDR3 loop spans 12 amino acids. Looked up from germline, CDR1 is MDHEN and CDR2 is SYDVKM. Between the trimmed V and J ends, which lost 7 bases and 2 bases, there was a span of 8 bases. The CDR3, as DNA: TGTGCCAGCATGGCCGGGAACTATGGCTACACCTTC. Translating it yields CASMAGNYGYTF.

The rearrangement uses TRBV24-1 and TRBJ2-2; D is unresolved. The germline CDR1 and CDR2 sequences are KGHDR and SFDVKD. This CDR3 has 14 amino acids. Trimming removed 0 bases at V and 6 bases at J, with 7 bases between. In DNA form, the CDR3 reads TGTGCCACCAGTGATTTGCGATTTCCCGGGGAGCTGTTTTTT. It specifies CATSDLRFPGELFF.

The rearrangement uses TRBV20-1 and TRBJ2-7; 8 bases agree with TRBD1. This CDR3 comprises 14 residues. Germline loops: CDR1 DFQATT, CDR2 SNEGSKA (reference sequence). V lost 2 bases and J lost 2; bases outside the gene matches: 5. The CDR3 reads CSARPDRVAYEQYF. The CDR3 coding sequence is TGCAGTGCTAGACCGGACAGGGTGGCCTACGAGCAGTACTTC.

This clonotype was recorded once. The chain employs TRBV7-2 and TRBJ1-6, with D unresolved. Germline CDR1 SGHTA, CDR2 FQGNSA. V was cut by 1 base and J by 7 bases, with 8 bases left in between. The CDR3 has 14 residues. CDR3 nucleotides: TGTGCCAGCAGCTTAGGCACCCAGAATTCACCCCTCCACTTT. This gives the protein CASSLGTQNSPLHF.

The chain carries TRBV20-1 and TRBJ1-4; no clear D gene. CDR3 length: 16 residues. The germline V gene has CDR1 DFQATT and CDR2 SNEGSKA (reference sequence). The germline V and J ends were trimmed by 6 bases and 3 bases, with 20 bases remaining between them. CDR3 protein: CSAAGLQLRPNEKLFF. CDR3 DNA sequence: TGCAGTGCCGCGGGGTTGCAATTGAGGCCTAATGAAAAACTGTTTTTT.

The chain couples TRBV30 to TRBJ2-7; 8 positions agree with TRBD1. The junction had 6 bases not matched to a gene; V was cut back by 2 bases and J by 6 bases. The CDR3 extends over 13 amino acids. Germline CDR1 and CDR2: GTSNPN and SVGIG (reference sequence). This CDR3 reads CAWSPRGHGEQYF. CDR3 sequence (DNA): TGTGCCTGGAGTCCCAGGGGGCATGGCGAGCAGTACTTC.

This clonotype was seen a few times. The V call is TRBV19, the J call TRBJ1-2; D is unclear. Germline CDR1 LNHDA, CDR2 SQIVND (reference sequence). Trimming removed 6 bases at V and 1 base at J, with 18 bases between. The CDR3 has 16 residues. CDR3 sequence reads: CASSLLGGQINYGYTF. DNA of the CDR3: TGTGCCAGTAGCCTACTGGGCGGCCAAATTAACTATGGCTACACCTTC.

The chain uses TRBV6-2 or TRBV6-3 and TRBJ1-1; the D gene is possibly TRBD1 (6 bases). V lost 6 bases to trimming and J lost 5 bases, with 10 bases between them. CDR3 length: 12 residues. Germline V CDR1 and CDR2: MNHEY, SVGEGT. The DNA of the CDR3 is TGTGCCAGCAGCCGTGGACAGACTGAAGCTTTCTTT. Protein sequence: CASSRGQTEAFF.

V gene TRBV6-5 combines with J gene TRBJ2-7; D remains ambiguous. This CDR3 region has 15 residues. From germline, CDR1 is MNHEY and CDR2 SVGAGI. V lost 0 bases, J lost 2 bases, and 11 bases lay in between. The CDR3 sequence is CASSYSNSATYEQYF. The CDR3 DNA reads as TGTGCCAGCAGTTACTCCAACAGCGCAACCTACGAGCAGTACTTC.

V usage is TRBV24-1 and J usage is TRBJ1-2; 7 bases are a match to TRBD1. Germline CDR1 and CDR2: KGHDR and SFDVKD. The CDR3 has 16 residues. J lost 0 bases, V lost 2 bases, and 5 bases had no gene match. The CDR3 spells CATSDSRDSANYGYTF. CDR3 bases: TGTGCCACCAGTGATTCAAGGGACAGCGCTAACTATGGCTACACCTTC.

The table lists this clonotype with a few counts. CDR3 residues: CATTPGTGSYEQYF. As DNA, the CDR3 is TGTGCCACCACTCCCGGGACAGGATCCTACGAGCAGTACTTC. The chain has TRBV15 and TRBJ2-7; TRBD1 matches 8 bases. This CDR3 region has 14 residues. CDR1 and CDR2 from the germline V gene are LNHNV and YYDKDF (reference sequence). The V segment lost 7 bases and the J segment 1 base; nucleotides outside the gene matches: 6.

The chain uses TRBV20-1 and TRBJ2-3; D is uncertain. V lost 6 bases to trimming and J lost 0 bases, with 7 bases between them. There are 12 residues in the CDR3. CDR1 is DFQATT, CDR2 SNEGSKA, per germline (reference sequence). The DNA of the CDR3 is TGCAGTGCGAGACCTAGCACAGATACGCAGTATTTT. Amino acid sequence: CSARPSTDTQYF.

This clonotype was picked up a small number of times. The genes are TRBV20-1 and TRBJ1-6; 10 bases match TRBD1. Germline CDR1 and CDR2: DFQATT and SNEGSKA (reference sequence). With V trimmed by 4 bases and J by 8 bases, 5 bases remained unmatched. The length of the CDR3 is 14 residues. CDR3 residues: CSAKAGTGDSPLHF. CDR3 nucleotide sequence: TGCAGTGCTAAAGCCGGGACAGGGGATTCACCCCTCCACTTT.

CDR3 sequence (DNA): TGTGCCAGTAGTGTGACCGGGGCCTATGGCTACACCTTC. Translation gives CASSVTGAYGYTF. The chain combines TRBV19 with TRBJ1-2, with D maybe TRBD1 (5 bases). The CDR3 covers 13 residues. V lost 5 bases to trimming and J lost 4 bases, with 11 bases between them. Per germline, CDR1 LNHDA and CDR2 SQIVND (reference sequence).

The CDR3 nucleotides are TGTGCCAGTAGTATACCTCGACTGCACACTGAAGCTTTCTTT. This sequence encodes CASSIPRLHTEAFF. J is TRBJ1-1 and V is TRBV19; D unresolved. Trimming took 2 bases from V and 3 from J, leaving 10 bases between them. The germline CDR1 and CDR2 sequences are LNHDA and SQIVND (reference sequence). This CDR3 comprises 14 residues.

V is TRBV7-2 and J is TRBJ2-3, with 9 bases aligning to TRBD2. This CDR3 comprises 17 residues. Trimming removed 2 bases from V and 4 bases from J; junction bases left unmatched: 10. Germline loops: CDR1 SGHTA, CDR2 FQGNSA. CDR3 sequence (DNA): TGTGCCAGCAGCTTACAGGCGGGGGGGTATCTTGCAGATACGCAGTATTTT. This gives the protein CASSLQAGGYLADTQYF.